One sample yielded the 22 T cell receptor beta chains listed below, sequenced in a study of T cell repertoires in cytomegalovirus infection. TCRdb reprocessed the reads via MiXCR and lists one record per CDR3 protein. The table records around 630,000 distinct CDR3 sequences, roughly a quarter of them present only once. Sequencing was performed on CD8+ T cells from PBMCs. Source of these receptors: a human donor in good health (CMV status not recorded). Some clones in this sample may be carry-over from other donors' samples.

This sequence joins TRBV20-1 and TRBJ2-4, with D tentatively TRBD1 (6 bases). The germline gives CDR1 DFQATT, CDR2 SNEGSKA (reference sequence). CDR3 size: 15 residues. Trimming left V 5 bases short and J 1 base short, with 15 bases between. The CDR3 reads CSAVPQGRAKNIQYF. Written as DNA, the CDR3 is TGCAGTGCTGTCCCCCAGGGGCGGGCCAAAAACATTCAGTACTTC.

The V call is TRBV7-8, the J call TRBJ2-2; 7 bases align to TRBD2. The CDR3 is 16 amino acids. After removal of 5 bases from V and 6 bases from J, the junction contained 12 bases not matched to a gene. From germline, CDR1 is SGHVS and CDR2 FQNEAQ. CDR3: CASSAEAGVGAGELFF. CDR3 bases: TGTGCCAGCAGCGCGGAGGCGGGGGTCGGGGCCGGGGAGCTGTTTTTT.

This clonotype was seen a few times. This CDR3 reads CASTTPPGLSRFF. CDR3 nucleotide sequence: TGTGCCAGCACCACACCTCCGGGACTATCGAGGTTCTTC. The J gene is TRBJ2-1, the V gene TRBV6-2 or TRBV6-3; 7 nucleotides align to TRBD2. The J segment lost 15 bases and the V segment lost 7 bases, leaving 15 bases of the junction unmatched. CDR1 and CDR2 (germline): MNHEY, SVGEGT. This CDR3 has 13 amino acids.

This clonotype was seen more than once but under ten times. The chain has TRBV5-8 and TRBJ1-2; D possibly corresponds to TRBD1 (6 bases). This CDR3 spans 14 amino acids. The V end was cut by 1 base, the J end by 3 bases, with 10 bases between. Germline V gives CDR1 SGHTS, CDR2 YDEGEE. This CDR3 is CASSLLQGDYGYTF. In DNA, the CDR3 is TGTGCCAGCAGCTTGTTACAGGGAGACTATGGCTACACCTTC.

This clonotype was seen at least ten times. V is TRBV28 and J is TRBJ2-5, with 11 positions matching TRBD2. CDR1 and CDR2 (germline): MDHEN, SYDVKM. Trimming removed 6 bases from V and 2 bases from J; junction bases left unmatched: 11. The CDR3 runs 17 residues. The CDR3: CASRQLPSGGFQETQYF. The DNA of the CDR3 is TGTGCCAGCAGACAACTCCCTAGCGGGGGGTTTCAAGAGACCCAGTACTTC.

This clonotype was observed many times. The CDR3 DNA reads as TGTGCCAGCAGCGCTAGCGGGGGGGGACCCGCAGATACGCAGTATTTT. Translated: CASSASGGGPADTQYF. V gene TRBV7-6 combines with J gene TRBJ2-3; 12 positions match TRBD2. CDR1 and CDR2 from the germline V gene are SGHVS and FNYEAQ. Trimming removed 5 bases from V and 4 bases from J; junction bases left unmatched: 7. The CDR3 runs to 16 residues. Full variable domain (remainder filled in from reference TRBV7-6 and TRBJ2-3): GAGVSQSPRYKVTKRGQDVALRCDPISGHVSLYWYRQALGQGPEFLTYFNYEAQQDKSGLPNDRFSAERPEGSISTLTIQRTEQRDSAMYRCASSASGGGPADTQYFGPGTRLTVL.

Points on this clonotype: This clone may be a read error of a much larger clone one base away. The chain is built from TRBV10-3 and TRBJ2-3, with 11 bases aligning to TRBD2. This CDR3 spans 19 amino acids. CDR1 is ENHRY and CDR2 is SYGVKD in the germline V gene. CDR3 sequence: CVIKGADLAGGSSTDTQYF. The CDR3 DNA follows: TGTGTCATCAAGGGAGCGGACCTAGCGGGAGGTTCTAGCACAGATACGCAGTATTTT.

The chain uses TRBV29-1 and TRBJ2-3; 7 nucleotides agree with TRBD2. The junction had 9 bases not matched to a gene; V was cut back by 4 bases and J by 2 bases. Germline V lookup: CDR1 SQVTM, CDR2 ANQGSEA. CDR3 length: 15 residues. CDR3 region: CSVVGGFSYTDTQYF. CDR3 bases: TGCAGCGTTGTCGGGGGGTTTTCGTACACAGATACGCAGTATTTT.

This clonotype was seen repeatedly, ten times or more. This chain connects TRBV7-2 to TRBJ1-2; D call uncertain. CDR1 and CDR2 (germline): SGHTA, FQGNSA. The V and J ends lost 5 bases and 8 bases respectively, with 24 bases between them. The CDR3 has 16 amino acids. The CDR3 nucleotides are TGTGCCAGCAGCCCCCGAGAGAGGTCCTACCTAGAAGGCTACACCTTC. This sequence encodes CASSPRERSYLEGYTF.

There are a few counts of this clonotype. The chain employs TRBV29-1 and TRBJ2-3; a weak D match, TRBD2 (6 bases). Trimming stripped 4 bases from V and 4 bases from J, with 12 bases between. From germline, CDR1 is SQVTM and CDR2 ANQGSEA. This CDR3 has 13 residues. The CDR3 nucleotides read TGCAGCGTTGTCCGCGGGATCGCAGATACGCAGTATTTT. Encoded protein: CSVVRGIADTQYF.

V usage is TRBV12-3 or TRBV12-4 and J usage is TRBJ1-5; the D is unclear. The CDR3 contains 14 residues. V gave up 5 bases and J gave up 5 bases, with 13 bases separating them. The chain's CDR3 is CASSRTEIDQPQHF. DNA for the CDR3: TGTGCCAGCAGTCGGACGGAGATTGATCAGCCCCAGCATTTT.

This clonotype came up a few times. V is TRBV28 and J is TRBJ2-3; D might be TRBD1 (6 bases). The CDR3 contains 16 residues. Germline assignment: CDR1 MDHEN and CDR2 SYDVKM. V lost 1 base to trimming and J lost 4 bases, with 15 bases between them. In DNA form, the CDR3 reads TGTGCCAGCAGTTTATCCCCAGGGGCCCCCTCAGATACGCAGTATTTT. Its translation: CASSLSPGAPSDTQYF.

The gene calls are TRBV12-3 or TRBV12-4 and TRBJ2-5; D not resolved. The CDR3 spans 13 residues. Trimming left V 11 bases short and J 5 bases short, with 18 bases between. The CDR3, as DNA: TGTGCCGCCGGACCGCAGGTGGGGGAGACCCAGTACTTC. This encodes CAAGPQVGETQYF.

This clonotype appeared many times. This rearrangement joins TRBV7-3 to TRBJ2-1, with 11 bases fitting TRBD2. Germline-derived CDR1 and CDR2 are SGHTA and FQGTGA. The CDR3 contains 16 residues. Unmatched junction bases numbered 6, after V lost 6 bases and J lost 2 bases. The CDR3 DNA sequence: TGTGCCAGCAGTCCAGTAGCGGGGGGGACCTACAATGAGCAGTTCTTC. This codes for CASSPVAGGTYNEQFF. The entire variable domain, with the rest obtained from reference TRBV7-3 and TRBJ2-1, is as follows: GAGVSQTPSNKVTEKGKYVELRCDPISGHTALYWYRQSLGQGPEFLIYFQGTGAADDSGLPNDRFFAVRPEGSVSTLKIQRTERGDSAVYLCASSPVAGGTYNEQFFGPGTRLTVL.

This clonotype was counted between two and nine times. The chain combines TRBV28 with TRBJ2-6; TRBD2 is a possible D gene (6 bases). The CDR3 is 15 residues long. V dropped 6 bases and J dropped 0 bases, with 9 bases sitting between them. Looked up from germline, CDR1 is MDHEN and CDR2 is SYDVKM. DNA of the CDR3: TGTGCCAGCAGCCGGCGGGGCTCTGGGGCCAACGTCCTGACTTTC. Amino acids: CASSRRGSGANVLTF.

The rearrangement uses TRBV6-5 and TRBJ1-2, with a weak D call TRBD1 (6 bases). The CDR3 is made up of 13 amino acids. Trimming cost V 5 bases and J 5 bases, with 12 bases left between them. Germline CDR1 is MNHEY and CDR2 is SVGAGI. This chain's CDR3 is CASSPDSYYGYTF. CDR3 nucleotides: TGTGCCAGCAGTCCGGACAGCTATTATGGCTACACCTTC.

The table lists this clonotype with a few counts. The rearrangement links TRBV7-9 to TRBJ2-3; 10 bases align to TRBD2. CDR1 SEHNR and CDR2 FQNEAQ come from the germline V gene (reference sequence). The V and J ends lost 1 base and 7 bases, in that order; junction bases with no gene match: 8. The CDR3 spans 16 residues. The DNA for the CDR3 is TGTGCCAGCAGCTTAGTACAGCGGGGGGGCCAAAATACGCAGTATTTT. Translating it yields CASSLVQRGGQNTQYF.

This clonotype has more than one count but fewer than ten. V usage is TRBV7-9 and J usage is TRBJ1-2; no clear D gene. V lost 1 base to trimming and J lost 4 bases, with 7 bases between them. CDR3 length: 13 amino acids. Looked up from germline, CDR1 is SEHNR and CDR2 is FQNEAQ (reference sequence). Here the CDR3 DNA reads TGTGCCAGCAGCTTAGGAGACCGCTATGGCTACACCTTC. This gives the protein CASSLGDRYGYTF.

This clonotype showed up many times. V usage is TRBV7-9 and J usage is TRBJ1-1; D gene uncertain. V dropped 4 bases and J dropped 4 bases, with 7 bases sitting between them. Germline V gene lookup returns CDR1 SEHNR and CDR2 FQNEAQ (reference sequence). This CDR3 comprises 12 residues. In nucleotides, the CDR3 is TGTGCCAGCAGCTCCCCGCGCACTGAAGCTTTCTTT. Its protein is CASSSPRTEAFF.

This clonotype was seen at least ten times. The rearrangement uses TRBV7-8 and TRBJ2-3; 12 bases are a match to TRBD2. The germline V gene has CDR1 SGHVS and CDR2 FQNEAQ. Germline trimming cut 4 bases from V and 2 bases from J; bases unmatched to any gene: 4. The CDR3 spans 16 residues. This CDR3 reads CASSYRLAGVTDTQYF. The CDR3 DNA is TGTGCCAGCAGCTACAGACTAGCGGGGGTCACAGATACGCAGTATTTT.

This chain uses TRBV19 with TRBJ2-1, with unresolved D. This CDR3 has 15 residues. V was cut by 5 bases and J by 3 bases, with 14 bases left in between. The germline gives CDR1 LNHDA, CDR2 SQIVND (reference sequence). The CDR3 reads CASSFLGLDYNEQFF. CDR3 nucleotide sequence: TGTGCCAGTAGTTTTCTCGGGCTAGACTACAATGAGCAGTTCTTC.

This clonotype came up a few times. This chain joins TRBV15 and TRBJ2-7; the D is unclear. Germline V gene data show CDR1 as LNHNV and CDR2 as YYDKDF (reference sequence). Trimming removed 5 bases from V and 0 bases from J, with 8 bases in between. This CDR3 spans 13 amino acids. The CDR3 DNA sequence: TGTGCCACCAGCGTTGACAACTCCTACGAGCAGTACGTC. Residues: CATSVDNSYEQYV.